Shown below are 14 T cell receptor beta chains from a single sample sequenced in a study of blood T cell repertoires in COVID-19. Libraries were prepared by immunoSEQ multiplex PCR; TCRdb keeps only in-frame clonotypes and omits some of them. The data contain 250,000 or so clones, around 90% of them seen just once; the ten biggest clones take up approximately 2.1%. The specimen sequenced was peripheral blood. The receptors come from a woman aged 55-70 years with COVID-19, enrolled during active disease.

CDR3 protein: CASSLAGGDYGYTF. CDR3 in DNA: TGTGCCAGCAGCTTGGCAGGGGGTGACTATGGCTACACCTTC. This sequence joins TRBV5-4 and TRBJ1-2, with 7 bases aligning to TRBD1. The germline V gene has CDR1 SGHNT and CDR2 YYREEE (reference sequence). The trim removed 0 bases at V and 3 bases at J, leaving 2 bases unmatched. This CDR3 has 14 amino acids.

This chain links TRBV5-1 with TRBJ2-2; 9 bases fit TRBD1. Trimming removed 3 bases from V and 5 bases from J; junction bases left unmatched: 2. Germline CDR1 is SGHRS and CDR2 is YFSETQ. CDR3 length equals 14 residues. CDR3 loop: CASSWDRETGELFF. The CDR3 DNA is TGCGCCAGCAGCTGGGACAGGGAGACCGGGGAGCTGTTTTTT.

V gene TRBV25-1 combines with J gene TRBJ2-2; perhaps TRBD2 as D (5 bases). Germline-derived CDR1 and CDR2 are MGHDK and SYGVNS. There are 13 residues in the CDR3. V was trimmed by 8 bases and J by 4 bases, leaving 11 bases between them. CDR3 DNA: TGTGCCAGCGGTCCGGCGGGCACCGGGGAGCTGTTTTTT. Translated: CASGPAGTGELFF.

This clone was observed a single time. V usage is TRBV6-5 and J usage is TRBJ2-7; TRBD2 aligns across 7 bases. This CDR3 is built from 16 residues. The germline gives CDR1 MNHEY, CDR2 SVGAGI. With V trimmed by 2 bases and J by 2 bases, 9 bases remained unmatched. The CDR3 here is CASSYAGGRGAYEQYF. CDR3 in DNA: TGTGCCAGCAGTTACGCCGGGGGGAGAGGGGCCTACGAGCAGTACTTC.

The gene calls are TRBV5-4 and TRBJ1-1; D not resolved. The CDR3 is 13 residues long. CDR1 is SGHNT, CDR2 YYREEE, per germline (reference sequence). V lost 1 base, J lost 4 bases, and 8 bases lay in between. Here the CDR3 reads CASSLLGSTEAFF. In nucleotides, the CDR3 is TGTGCCAGCAGCTTGCTGGGCAGCACTGAAGCTTTCTTT.

This chain links TRBV6-5 with TRBJ2-6, with D possibly being TRBD2 (5 bases). Trimming shortened V by 5 bases and J by 0 bases, and 8 bases separated the two germline ends. This CDR3 contains 15 residues. Germline V gene lookup returns CDR1 MNHEY and CDR2 SVGAGI. The CDR3 loop reads CASSPGLSGANVLTF. CDR3 in DNA: TGTGCCAGCAGTCCCGGACTCTCTGGGGCCAACGTCCTGACTTTC.

This clone was observed a single time. The chain links TRBV19 to TRBJ1-2, with 9 bases fitting TRBD1. CDR1 and CDR2 from the germline V gene are LNHDA and SQIVND (reference sequence). J gave up 2 bases and V 4 bases, and 5 bases lay outside the gene matches. The CDR3 is 15 residues long. This CDR3 reads CASSKGTGTNYGYTF. CDR3 DNA sequence: TGTGCCAGTAGTAAGGGGACAGGGACCAACTATGGCTACACCTTC.

This chain joins TRBV19 and TRBJ1-2; maybe TRBD1 (5 bases). CDR1 and CDR2 from the germline V gene are LNHDA and SQIVND (reference sequence). V was shortened by 4 bases and J by 1 base, with 10 bases between the two germline ends. This CDR3 has 14 residues. CDR3 sequence reads: CASSKGAINYGYTF. In DNA, the CDR3 is TGTGCCAGTAGTAAAGGGGCCATTAACTATGGCTACACCTTC.

The gene calls are TRBV7-9 and TRBJ2-7; TRBD1 is a possible D gene (5 bases). The CDR3 runs to 15 residues. V was cut by 5 bases and J by 4 bases, with 18 bases left in between. Per germline, CDR1 SEHNR and CDR2 FQNEAQ (reference sequence). The CDR3: CASSQSLLGDYEQYF. DNA for the CDR3: TGTGCCAGCAGCCAAAGTCTGTTAGGGGATTACGAGCAGTACTTC. The entire variable domain, with the rest obtained from reference TRBV7-9 and TRBJ2-7, is as follows: DTGVSQNPRHKITKRGQNVTFRCDPISEHNRLYWYRQTLGQGPEFLTYFQNEAQLEKSRLLSDRFSAERPKGSFSTLEIQRTEQGDSAMYLCASSQSLLGDYEQYFGPGTRLTVT.

The V call is TRBV4-2, the J call TRBJ1-4, with 10 bases aligning to TRBD1. Germline values: CDR1 LGHNA, CDR2 YNFKEQ. The CDR3 extends over 16 amino acids. V lost 0 bases, J lost 6 bases, and 4 bases stayed unmatched. The CDR3 DNA is TGTGCCAGCAGCCAAGATGGGGACAGGGGCTATGAAAAACTGTTTTTT. This sequence encodes CASSQDGDRGYEKLFF.

The chain couples TRBV3-1 (or the pseudogene TRBV3-2) to TRBJ2-2; D possibly corresponds to TRBD2 (5 bases). V lost 4 bases and J lost 7, with 19 bases in between. This CDR3 has 16 residues. Germline-derived CDR1 and CDR2 are LGHDT and YNNKEL (reference sequence). CDR3 in amino acids: CASSLNPSWAGGELFF. The CDR3 DNA sequence: TGTGCCAGCAGCCTAAACCCCAGCTGGGCGGGCGGGGAGCTGTTTTTT.

A single count supports this clone. The CDR3: CASSATPGQGYEQYF. The CDR3 DNA sequence: TGTGCCAGCAGCGCAACCCCGGGACAGGGCTACGAGCAGTACTTC. The genes are TRBV7-2 and TRBJ2-7; TRBD1 agrees at 9 bases. Germline V lookup: CDR1 SGHTA, CDR2 FQGNSA. Trimming cost V 5 bases and J 3 bases; bases outside gene matches: 8. This CDR3 is 15 amino acids long.

The chain employs TRBV5-6 and TRBJ2-2, with 8 positions matching TRBD1. With V trimmed by 6 bases and J by 5 bases, 18 bases remained unmatched. The CDR3 extends over 18 amino acids. Germline CDR1 and CDR2: SGHDT and YYEEEE. For the CDR3, the DNA is TGTGCCAGCATCGAACTTAGGGGGACAGGTGAACGGACCGGGGAGCTGTTTTTT. Translating it yields CASIELRGTGERTGELFF.

The chain recombines TRBV7-2 with TRBJ1-4; D not certain. The CDR3 extends over 14 amino acids. Trimming removed 1 base at V and 8 bases at J, with 11 bases between. Germline CDR1 and CDR2: SGHTA and FQGNSA. CDR3 in amino acids: CASSLGGVQEKLFF. In DNA form, the CDR3 reads TGTGCCAGCAGCTTAGGGGGAGTTCAAGAAAAACTGTTTTTT.